The clone carrying this T cell receptor (beta chain) was picked up a small number of times. The target antigen is unknown. These data belong to a study of T cells after yellow fever vaccination. General observations from the study: A large majority of primary-vaccination clones showed up again after the booster (around 95% CD4, around 85% CD8). Peak timing came faster in the weaker secondary response, day 5 versus 15.

TCRdb recomputed calls from the 5' RACE reads with MiXCR, one row per CDR3 protein. The sample lists about 320,000 distinct CDR3 sequences, roughly 4.3% occurring once. V was shortened by 4 bases and J by 4 bases, with 19 bases between the two germline ends. The CDR3 covers 16 residues. The germline CDR1 and CDR2 sequences are LGHNA and YNFKEQ. This chain joins TRBV4-2 and TRBJ2-5; D unresolved. The sequence derives from a man aged 18 to 35 who received the YFV17D yellow fever vaccine. The specimen was PBMCs, collected 15 days after the yellow fever booster vaccination. CDR3: CASSRGSQDVGETQYF. The CDR3 DNA is TGTGCCAGCAGCCGAGGATCGCAGGATGTCGGAGAGACCCAGTACTTC.